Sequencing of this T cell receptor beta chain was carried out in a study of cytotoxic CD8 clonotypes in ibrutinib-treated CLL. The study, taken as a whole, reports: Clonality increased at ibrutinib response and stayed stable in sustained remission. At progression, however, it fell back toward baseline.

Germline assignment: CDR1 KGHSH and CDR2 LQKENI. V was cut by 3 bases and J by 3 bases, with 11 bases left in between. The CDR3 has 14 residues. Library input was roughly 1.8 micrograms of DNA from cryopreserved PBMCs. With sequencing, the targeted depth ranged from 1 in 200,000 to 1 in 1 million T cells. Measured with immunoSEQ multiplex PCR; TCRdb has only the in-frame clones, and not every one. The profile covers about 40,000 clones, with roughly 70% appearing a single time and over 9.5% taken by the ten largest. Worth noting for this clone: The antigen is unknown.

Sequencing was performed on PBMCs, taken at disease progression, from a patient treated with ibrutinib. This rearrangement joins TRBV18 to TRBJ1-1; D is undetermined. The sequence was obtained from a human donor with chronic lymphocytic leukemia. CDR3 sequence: CASSPGNLDTEAFF. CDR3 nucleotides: TGTGCCAGCTCACCGGGGAATCTGGACACTGAAGCTTTCTTT. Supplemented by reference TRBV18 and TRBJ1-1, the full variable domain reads NAGVMQNPRHLVRRRGQEARLRCSPMKGHSHVYWYRQLPEEGLKFMVYLQKENIIDESGMPKERFSAEFPKEGPSILRIQQVVRGDSAAYFCASSPGNLDTEAFFGQGTRLTVV.